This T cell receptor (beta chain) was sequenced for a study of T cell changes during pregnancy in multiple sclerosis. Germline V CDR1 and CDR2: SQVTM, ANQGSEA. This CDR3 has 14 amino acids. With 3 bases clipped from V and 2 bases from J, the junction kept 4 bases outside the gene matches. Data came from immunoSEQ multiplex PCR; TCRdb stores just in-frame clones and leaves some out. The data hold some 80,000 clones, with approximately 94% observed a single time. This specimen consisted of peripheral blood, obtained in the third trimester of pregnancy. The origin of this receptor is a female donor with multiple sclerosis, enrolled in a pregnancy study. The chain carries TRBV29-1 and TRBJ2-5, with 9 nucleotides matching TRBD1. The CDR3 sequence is CSVDLDRGQETQYF. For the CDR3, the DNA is TGCAGCGTTGACCTGGACAGGGGACAAGAGACCCAGTACTTC. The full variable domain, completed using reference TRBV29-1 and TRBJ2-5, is SAVISQKPSRDICQRGTSLTIQCQVDSQVTMMFWYRQQPGQSLTLIATANQGSEATYESGFVIDKFPISRPNLTFSTLTVSNMSPEDSSIYLCSVDLDRGQETQYFGPGTRLLVL.